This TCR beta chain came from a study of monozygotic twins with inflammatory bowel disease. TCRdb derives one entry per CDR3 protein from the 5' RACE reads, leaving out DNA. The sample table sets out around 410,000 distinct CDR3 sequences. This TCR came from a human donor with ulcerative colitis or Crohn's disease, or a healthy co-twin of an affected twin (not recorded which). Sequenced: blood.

CDR3 region: CATRRLADTYEQYF. The chain employs TRBV15 and TRBJ2-7; there is no DNA to check the TCRdb D call of TRBD2. CDR3 size: 14 residues. Germline V lookup: CDR1 LNHNV, CDR2 YYDKDF (reference sequence). Combining the CDR3 with reference TRBV15 and TRBJ2-7 gives the whole variable domain DAMVIQNPRYQVTQFGKPVTLSCSQTLNHNVMYWYQQKSSQAPKLLFHYYDKDFNNEADTPDNFQSRRPNTSFCFLDIRSPGLGDTAMYLCATRRLADTYEQYFGPGTRLTVT.